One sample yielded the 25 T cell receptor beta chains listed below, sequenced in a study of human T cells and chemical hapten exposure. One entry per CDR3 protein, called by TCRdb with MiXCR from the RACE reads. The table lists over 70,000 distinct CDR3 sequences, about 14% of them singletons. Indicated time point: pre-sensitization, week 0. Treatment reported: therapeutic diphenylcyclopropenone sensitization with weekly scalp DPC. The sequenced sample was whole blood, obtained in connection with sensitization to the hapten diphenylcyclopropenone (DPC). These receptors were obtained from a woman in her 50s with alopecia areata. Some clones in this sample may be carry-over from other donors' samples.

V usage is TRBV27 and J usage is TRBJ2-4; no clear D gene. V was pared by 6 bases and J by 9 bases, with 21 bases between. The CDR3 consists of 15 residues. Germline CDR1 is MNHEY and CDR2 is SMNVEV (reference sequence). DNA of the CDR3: TGTGCCAGCAGCGCCCCAGGCATCCACCGGGTCATTCAGTACTTC. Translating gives CASSAPGIHRVIQYF.

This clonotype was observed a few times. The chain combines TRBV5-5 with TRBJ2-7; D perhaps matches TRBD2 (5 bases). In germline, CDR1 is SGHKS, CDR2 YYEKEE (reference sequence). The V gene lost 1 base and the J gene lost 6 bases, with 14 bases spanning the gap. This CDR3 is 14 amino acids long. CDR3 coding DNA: TGTGCCAGCAGCTTGTCGAGCTTTCGGGGCGAGCAGTACTTC. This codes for CASSLSSFRGEQYF.

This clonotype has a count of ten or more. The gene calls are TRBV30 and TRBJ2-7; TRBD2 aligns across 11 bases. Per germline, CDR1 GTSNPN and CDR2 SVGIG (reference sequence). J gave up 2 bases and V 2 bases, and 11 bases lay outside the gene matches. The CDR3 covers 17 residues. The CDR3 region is CAWSHPPRLAGTYEQYF. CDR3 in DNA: TGTGCCTGGAGTCATCCCCCCCGACTAGCGGGAACCTACGAGCAGTACTTC.

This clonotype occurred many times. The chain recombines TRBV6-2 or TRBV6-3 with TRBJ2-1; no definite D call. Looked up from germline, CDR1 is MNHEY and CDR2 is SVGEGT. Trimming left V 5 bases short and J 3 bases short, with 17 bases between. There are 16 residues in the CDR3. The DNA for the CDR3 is TGTGCCAGCAGTACCCAACTCACCAGTAACTACAATGAGCAGTTCTTC. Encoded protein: CASSTQLTSNYNEQFF.

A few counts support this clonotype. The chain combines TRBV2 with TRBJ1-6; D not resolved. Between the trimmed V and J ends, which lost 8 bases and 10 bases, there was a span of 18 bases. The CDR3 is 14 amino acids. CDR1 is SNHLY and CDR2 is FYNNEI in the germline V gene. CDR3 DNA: TGTGCCAGCGGGGTCGGCAGGTCAAACTCACCCCTCCACTTT. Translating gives CASGVGRSNSPLHF.

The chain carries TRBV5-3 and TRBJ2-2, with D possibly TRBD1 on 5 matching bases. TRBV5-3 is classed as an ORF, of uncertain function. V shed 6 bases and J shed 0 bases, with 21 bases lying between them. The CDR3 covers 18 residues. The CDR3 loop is CARKRRQSYLSNTGELFF. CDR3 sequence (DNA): TGTGCCAGAAAAAGGAGACAGTCCTACCTTTCGAACACCGGGGAGCTGTTTTTT.

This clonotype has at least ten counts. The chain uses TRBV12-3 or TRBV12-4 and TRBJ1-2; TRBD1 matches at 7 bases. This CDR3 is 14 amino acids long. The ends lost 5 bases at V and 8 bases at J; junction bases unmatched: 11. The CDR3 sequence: CASSLPTGLGGYTF. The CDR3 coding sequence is TGTGCCAGCAGTCTACCGACAGGGCTCGGAGGCTACACCTTC.

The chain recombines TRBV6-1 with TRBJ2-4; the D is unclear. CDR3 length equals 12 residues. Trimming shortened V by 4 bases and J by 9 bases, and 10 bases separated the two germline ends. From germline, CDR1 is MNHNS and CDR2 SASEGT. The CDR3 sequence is CASSVPPTIQYF. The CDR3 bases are TGTGCCAGCAGTGTCCCCCCAACCATTCAGTACTTC.

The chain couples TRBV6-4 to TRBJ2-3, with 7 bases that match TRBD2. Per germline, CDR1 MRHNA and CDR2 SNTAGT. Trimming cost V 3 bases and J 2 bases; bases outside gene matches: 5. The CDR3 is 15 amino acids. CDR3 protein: CASSEAAGTTDTQYF. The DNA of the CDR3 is TGTGCCAGCAGTGAGGCAGCGGGGACCACAGATACGCAGTATTTT.

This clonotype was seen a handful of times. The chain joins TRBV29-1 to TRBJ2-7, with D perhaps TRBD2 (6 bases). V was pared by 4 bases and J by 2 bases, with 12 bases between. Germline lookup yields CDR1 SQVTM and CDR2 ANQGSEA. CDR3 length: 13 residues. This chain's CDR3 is CSVVQRAPYEQYF. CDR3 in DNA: TGCAGCGTTGTTCAGCGGGCCCCCTACGAGCAGTACTTC.

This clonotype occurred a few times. CDR3 bases: TGTGCCAGCAGCCAAGTGGGAGGGGGCTCCTACGAGCAGTACTTC. Translation gives CASSQVGGGSYEQYF. The rearrangement joins TRBV3-1 to TRBJ2-7; D perhaps matches TRBD2 (7 bases). V lost 1 base and J 0 bases, leaving 10 bases between the germline ends. The length of the CDR3 is 15 residues. Germline V gives CDR1 LGHDT, CDR2 YNNKEL (reference sequence).

CDR3 amino acids: CRARAALSYEQYF. The CDR3 region has the DNA TGCAGAGCCCGGGCGGCCCTTTCCTACGAGCAGTACTTC. The chain employs TRBV20-1 and TRBJ2-7; the D is unclear. From germline, CDR1 is DFQATT and CDR2 SNEGSKA (reference sequence). The CDR3 sequence is 13 residues long.

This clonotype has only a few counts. CDR3 coding DNA: TGTGCCAGCAGCTCAACATCCGGGACAGGGACTCGAAAACTGTTTTTT. Its translation: CASSSTSGTGTRKLFF. The chain couples TRBV7-9 to TRBJ1-4; TRBD1 agrees at 9 bases. The CDR3 has 16 residues. CDR1 SEHNR and CDR2 FQNEAQ come from the germline V gene (reference sequence). V shed 4 bases, J shed 10 bases, and the junction held 13 bases outside the gene matches.

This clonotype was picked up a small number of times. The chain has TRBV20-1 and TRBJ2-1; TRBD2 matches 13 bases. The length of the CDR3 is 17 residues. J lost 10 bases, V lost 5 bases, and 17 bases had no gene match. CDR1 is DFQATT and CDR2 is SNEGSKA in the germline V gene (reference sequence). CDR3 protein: CSAPQPTGLAGKGEQFF. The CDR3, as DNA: TGCAGTGCTCCACAACCAACGGGACTAGCGGGAAAAGGGGAGCAGTTCTTC.

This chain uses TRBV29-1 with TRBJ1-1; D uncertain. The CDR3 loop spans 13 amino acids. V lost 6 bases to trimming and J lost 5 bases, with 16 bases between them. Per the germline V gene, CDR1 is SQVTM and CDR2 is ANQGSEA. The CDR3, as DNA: TGCAGCGTGACTCGAGGATCCGGGACTGAAGCTTTCTTT. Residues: CSVTRGSGTEAFF.

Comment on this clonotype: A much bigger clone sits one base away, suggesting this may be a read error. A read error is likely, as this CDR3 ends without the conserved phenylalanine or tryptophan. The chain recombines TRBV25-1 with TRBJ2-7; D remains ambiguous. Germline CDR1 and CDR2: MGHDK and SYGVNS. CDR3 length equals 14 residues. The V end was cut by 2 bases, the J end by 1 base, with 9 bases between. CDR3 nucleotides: TGTGCCAGCAGTGAAGGTAGCAGATCCTACGAGCAGTACCTC. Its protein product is CASSEGSRSYEQYL.

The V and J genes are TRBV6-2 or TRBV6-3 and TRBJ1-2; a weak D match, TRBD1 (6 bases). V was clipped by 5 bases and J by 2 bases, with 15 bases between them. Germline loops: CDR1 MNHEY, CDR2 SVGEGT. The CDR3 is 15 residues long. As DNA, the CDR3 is TGTGCCAGCAGTCCCCGCGGGGGCGCGAACTATGGCTACACCTTC. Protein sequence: CASSPRGGANYGYTF.

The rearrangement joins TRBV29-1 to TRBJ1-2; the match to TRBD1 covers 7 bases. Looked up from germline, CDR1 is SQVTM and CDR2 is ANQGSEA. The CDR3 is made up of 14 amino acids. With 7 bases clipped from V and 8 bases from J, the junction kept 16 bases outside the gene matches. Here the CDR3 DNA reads TGCAGCGCCCCAACCCAAACAGGGGAAATCGGCTACACCTTC. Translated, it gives CSAPTQTGEIGYTF.

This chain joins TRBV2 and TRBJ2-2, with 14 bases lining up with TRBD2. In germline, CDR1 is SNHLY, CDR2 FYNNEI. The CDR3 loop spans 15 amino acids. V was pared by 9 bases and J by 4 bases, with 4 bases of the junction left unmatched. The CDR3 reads CASTGLAGVTGELFF. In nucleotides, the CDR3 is TGTGCCAGTACGGGACTAGCGGGAGTCACCGGGGAGCTGTTTTTT.

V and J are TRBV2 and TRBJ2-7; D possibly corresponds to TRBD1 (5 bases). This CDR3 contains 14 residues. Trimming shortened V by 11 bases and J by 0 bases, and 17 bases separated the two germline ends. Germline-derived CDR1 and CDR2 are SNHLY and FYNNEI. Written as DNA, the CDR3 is TGTGCCGGCAAGGAGACAGCCTCCTCCTACGAGCAGTACTTC. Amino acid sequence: CAGKETASSYEQYF.

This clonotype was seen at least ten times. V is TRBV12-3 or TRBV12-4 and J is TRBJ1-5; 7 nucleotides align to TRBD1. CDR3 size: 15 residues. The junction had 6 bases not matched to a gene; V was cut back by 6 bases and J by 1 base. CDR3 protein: CASRFLQGSNQPQHF. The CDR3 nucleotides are TGTGCCAGCAGATTTCTACAGGGGAGCAATCAGCCCCAGCATTTT.

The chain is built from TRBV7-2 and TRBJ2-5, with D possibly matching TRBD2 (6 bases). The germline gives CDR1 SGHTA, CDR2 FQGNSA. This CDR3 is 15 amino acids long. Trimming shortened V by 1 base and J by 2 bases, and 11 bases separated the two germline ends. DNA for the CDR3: TGTGCCAGCAGCTTAGATGGCCTAGCGCAAGAGACCCAGTACTTC. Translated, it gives CASSLDGLAQETQYF.

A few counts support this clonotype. Here the CDR3 reads CASSPNRLAGETQYF. In DNA form, the CDR3 reads TGTGCCAGCAGCCCCAACCGGTTAGCGGGGGAGACCCAGTACTTC. This chain joins TRBV7-7 and TRBJ2-5; 8 positions agree with TRBD2. V gave up 5 bases and J gave up 5 bases; unmatched junction bases: 10. The CDR3 totals 15 residues. Per germline, CDR1 SSHAT and CDR2 FNYEAQ (reference sequence).

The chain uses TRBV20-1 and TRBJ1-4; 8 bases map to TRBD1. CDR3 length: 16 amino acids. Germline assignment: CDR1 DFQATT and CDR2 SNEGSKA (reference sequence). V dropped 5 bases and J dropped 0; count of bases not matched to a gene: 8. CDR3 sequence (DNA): TGCAGTGCTCGTCAGGGGGCTGGGGCAACTAATGAAAAACTGTTTTTT. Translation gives CSARQGAGATNEKLFF.

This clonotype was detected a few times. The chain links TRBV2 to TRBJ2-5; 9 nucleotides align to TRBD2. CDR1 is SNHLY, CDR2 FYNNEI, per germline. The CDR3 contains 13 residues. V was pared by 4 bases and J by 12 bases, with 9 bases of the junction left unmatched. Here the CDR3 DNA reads TGTGCCAGCAGTGTAGTAGCGGGAGTCCCAGAGTACTTC. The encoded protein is CASSVVAGVPEYF.